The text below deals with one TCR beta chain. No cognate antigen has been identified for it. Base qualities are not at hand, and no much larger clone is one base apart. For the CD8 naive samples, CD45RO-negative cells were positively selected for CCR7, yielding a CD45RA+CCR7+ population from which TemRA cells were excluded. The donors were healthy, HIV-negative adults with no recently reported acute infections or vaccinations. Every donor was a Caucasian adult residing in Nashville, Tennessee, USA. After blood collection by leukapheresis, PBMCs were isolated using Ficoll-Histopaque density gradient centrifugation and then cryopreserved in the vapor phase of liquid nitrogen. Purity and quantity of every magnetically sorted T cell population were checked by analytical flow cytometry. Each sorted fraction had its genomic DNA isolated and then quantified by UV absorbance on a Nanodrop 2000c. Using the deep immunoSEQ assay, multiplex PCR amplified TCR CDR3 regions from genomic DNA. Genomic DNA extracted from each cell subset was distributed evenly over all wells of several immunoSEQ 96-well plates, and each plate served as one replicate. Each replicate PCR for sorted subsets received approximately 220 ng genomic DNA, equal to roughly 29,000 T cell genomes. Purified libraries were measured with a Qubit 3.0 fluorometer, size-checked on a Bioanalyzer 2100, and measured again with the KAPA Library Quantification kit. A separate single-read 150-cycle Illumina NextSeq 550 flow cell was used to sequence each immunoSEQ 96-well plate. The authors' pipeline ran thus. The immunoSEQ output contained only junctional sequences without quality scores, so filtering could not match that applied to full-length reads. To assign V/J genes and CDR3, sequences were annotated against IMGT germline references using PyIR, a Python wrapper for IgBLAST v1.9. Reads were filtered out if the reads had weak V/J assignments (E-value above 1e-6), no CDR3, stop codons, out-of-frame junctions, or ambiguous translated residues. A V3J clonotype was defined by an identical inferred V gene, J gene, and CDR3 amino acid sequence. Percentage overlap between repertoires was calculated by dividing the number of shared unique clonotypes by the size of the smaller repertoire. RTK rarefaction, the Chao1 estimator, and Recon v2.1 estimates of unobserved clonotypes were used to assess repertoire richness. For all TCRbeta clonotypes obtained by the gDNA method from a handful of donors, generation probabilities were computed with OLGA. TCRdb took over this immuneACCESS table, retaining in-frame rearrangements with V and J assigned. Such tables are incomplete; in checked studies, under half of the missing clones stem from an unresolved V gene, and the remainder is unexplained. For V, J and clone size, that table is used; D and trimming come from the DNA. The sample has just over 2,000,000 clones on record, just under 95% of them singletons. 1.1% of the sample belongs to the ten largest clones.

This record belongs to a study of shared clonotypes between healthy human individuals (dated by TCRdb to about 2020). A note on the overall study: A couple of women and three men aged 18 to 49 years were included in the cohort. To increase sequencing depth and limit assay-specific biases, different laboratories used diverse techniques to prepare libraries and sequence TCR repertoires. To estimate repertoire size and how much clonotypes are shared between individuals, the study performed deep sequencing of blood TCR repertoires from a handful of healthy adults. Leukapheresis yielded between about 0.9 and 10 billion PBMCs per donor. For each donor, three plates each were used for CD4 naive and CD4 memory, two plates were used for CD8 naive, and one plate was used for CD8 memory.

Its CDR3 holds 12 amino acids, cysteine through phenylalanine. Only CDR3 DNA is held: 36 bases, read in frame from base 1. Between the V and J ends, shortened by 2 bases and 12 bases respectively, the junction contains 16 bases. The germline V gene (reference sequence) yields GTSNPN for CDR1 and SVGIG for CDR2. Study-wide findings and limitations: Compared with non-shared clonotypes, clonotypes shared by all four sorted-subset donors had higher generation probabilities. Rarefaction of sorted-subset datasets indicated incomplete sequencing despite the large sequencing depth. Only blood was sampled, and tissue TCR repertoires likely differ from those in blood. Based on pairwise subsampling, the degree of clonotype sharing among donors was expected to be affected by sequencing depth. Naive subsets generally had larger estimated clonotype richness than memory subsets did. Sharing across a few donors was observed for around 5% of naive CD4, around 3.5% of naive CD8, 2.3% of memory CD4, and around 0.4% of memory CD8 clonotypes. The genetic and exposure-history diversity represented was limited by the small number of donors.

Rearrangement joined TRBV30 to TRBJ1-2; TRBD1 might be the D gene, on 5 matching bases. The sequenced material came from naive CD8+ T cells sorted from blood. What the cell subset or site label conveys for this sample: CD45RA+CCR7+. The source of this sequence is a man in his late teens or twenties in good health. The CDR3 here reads CAWSTEARADTF. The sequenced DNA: TGTGCCTGGAGTACCGAAGCCAGGGCAGACACCTTC.